These 17 T cell receptor beta chains originate from one sample sequenced in a study of spatial heterogeneity in lung cancer. Time point: blood at routine non-recurrence follow-up after resection. A single record per CDR3 protein comes from TCRdb applying MiXCR to the 5' RACE reads. Counted here are about 70,000 distinct CDR3 sequences, approximately 8.9% occurring once; the ten biggest clones make up approximately 1.8%. Sequenced here: PBMCs, sampled at follow-up. These receptor sequences come from a female donor with early-stage non-small cell lung cancer.

This clonotype was picked up many times. The chain links TRBV20-1 to TRBJ1-3; unclear D gene. Trimming shortened V by 7 bases and J by 2 bases, and 12 bases separated the two germline ends. The germline CDR1 and CDR2 sequences are DFQATT and SNEGSKA (reference sequence). The CDR3 totals 13 residues. The CDR3 reads CSVSPRTGNTIYF. The CDR3 DNA reads as TGCAGTGTCTCCCCCAGGACTGGAAACACCATATATTTT.

J is TRBJ1-2 and V is TRBV2; 9 nucleotides align to TRBD1. This CDR3 has 14 residues. Germline V gene data show CDR1 as SNHLY and CDR2 as FYNNEI. V lost 5 bases and J lost 3; bases outside the gene matches: 4. CDR3 amino acids: CASSWDREDYGYTF. The CDR3 DNA reads as TGTGCCAGCAGTTGGGACAGGGAGGACTATGGCTACACCTTC.

This clonotype appeared many times. This chain uses TRBV5-5 with TRBJ1-4, with D possibly matching TRBD1 (6 bases). The CDR3 sequence is 15 residues long. The germline V gene encodes CDR1 SGHKS and CDR2 YYEKEE (reference sequence). Trimming left V 5 bases short and J 3 bases short, with 14 bases between. The CDR3 reads CASRRTGMANEKLFF. CDR3 DNA sequence: TGTGCCAGCAGACGTACAGGGATGGCTAATGAAAAACTGTTTTTT. Drawing the rest from reference TRBV5-5 and TRBJ1-4, the complete variable domain is DAGVTQSPTHLIKTRGQQVTLRCSPISGHKSVSWYQQVLGQGPQFIFQYYEKEERGRGNFPDRFSARQFPNYSSELNVNALLLGDSALYLCASRRTGMANEKLFFGSGTQLSVL.

The sample holds a few counts of this clonotype. This chain uses TRBV30 with TRBJ2-1; D is perhaps TRBD1 or TRBD2 (5 bases each). The germline V gene has CDR1 GTSNPN and CDR2 SVGIG (reference sequence). V lost 2 bases and J lost 7, with 15 bases in between. The length of the CDR3 is 14 residues. CDR3 bases: TGTGCCTGGAGTCTAGGGGACCTGTTTAATGAGCAGTTCTTC. Protein: CAWSLGDLFNEQFF.

This clonotype was picked up many times. The genes are TRBV29-1 and TRBJ1-1, with D perhaps TRBD1 (5 bases). Deletions cut 7 bases from V and 0 bases from J, with 9 bases between. From germline, CDR1 is SQVTM and CDR2 ANQGSEA. This CDR3 region has 12 residues. This CDR3 reads CSAGGMNTEAFF. The CDR3 DNA follows: TGCAGCGCCGGGGGGATGAACACTGAAGCTTTCTTT.

This clonotype has at least ten counts. V usage is TRBV6-1 and J usage is TRBJ1-2, with a weak D call TRBD1 (6 bases). V was trimmed by 7 bases and J by 3 bases, leaving 12 bases between them. Germline lookup yields CDR1 MNHNS and CDR2 SASEGT. The CDR3 is made up of 13 amino acids. The CDR3 DNA sequence: TGTGCCAGCAAACCAGGGGAGGACTATGGCTACACCTTC. Translation gives CASKPGEDYGYTF.

This clonotype was seen more than once but under ten times. The chain has TRBV6-2 or TRBV6-3 and TRBJ2-7; D assignment may be TRBD1 or TRBD2 (5 bases each). Looked up from germline, CDR1 is MNHEY and CDR2 is SVGEGT. V gave up 6 bases and J gave up 2 bases, with 23 bases separating them. The CDR3 length is 17 residues. The CDR3 reads CASRPGTAALLPYEQYF. CDR3 in DNA: TGTGCCAGCAGGCCCGGGACCGCGGCCCTGCTACCCTACGAGCAGTACTTC.

This clonotype was seen many times. The V call is TRBV3-1, the J call TRBJ2-2, with 11 bases fitting TRBD2. Germline V gene data show CDR1 as LGHDT and CDR2 as YNNKEL (reference sequence). Trimming cost V 4 bases and J 4 bases; bases outside gene matches: 5. This CDR3 has 16 residues. CDR3: CASSRATSGVTGELFF. The CDR3 coding sequence is TGTGCCAGCAGCCGTGCGACTAGCGGGGTCACCGGGGAGCTGTTTTTT.

This clonotype was counted ten times or more. The chain couples TRBV20-1 to TRBJ2-5; 9 bases align to TRBD1. CDR3 size: 13 residues. Trimming took 5 bases from V and 5 from J; bases not matched to a gene: 6. Germline CDR1 reads DFQATT; CDR2 reads SNEGSKA (reference sequence). CDR3 DNA sequence: TGCAGTGCTCCGGACAGGGGCAGCGAGACCCAGTACTTC. It translates to CSAPDRGSETQYF.

This clonotype was found many times. The CDR3 nucleotides are TGCGCCAGCATGGGCAGGGGGCTCGAGCAGTACTTC. It translates to CASMGRGLEQYF. This sequence joins TRBV4-1 and TRBJ2-7, with TRBD1 matching 8 bases. In germline, CDR1 is MGHRA, CDR2 YSYEKL. Trimming at V came to 7 bases and at J to 6 bases, leaving 5 bases not matched to a gene. The CDR3 has 12 residues.

This clonotype was observed at least ten times. The chain is built from TRBV27 and TRBJ1-4; D perhaps matches TRBD1 (6 bases). The CDR3 totals 13 residues. With 5 bases removed from V and 11 bases from J, the gap between germline ends came to 15 bases. Germline loops: CDR1 MNHEY, CDR2 SMNVEV (reference sequence). Written as DNA, the CDR3 is TGTGCCAGCAGTCCCGAGGACAGCCTGAAACTGTTTTTT. Its translation: CASSPEDSLKLFF. Based on the CDR3 plus reference TRBV27 and TRBJ1-4, the full variable domain is EAQVTQNPRYLITVTGKKLTVTCSQNMNHEYMSWYRQDPGLGLRQIYYSMNVEVTDKGDVPEGYKVSRKEKRNFPLILESPSPNQTSLYFCASSPEDSLKLFFGSGTQLSVL.

In this sample, this clonotype turned up many times. This rearrangement joins TRBV24-1 to TRBJ2-7; D unresolved. This CDR3 has 11 residues. The germline V gene has CDR1 KGHDR and CDR2 SFDVKD. V was trimmed by 9 bases and J by 7 bases, leaving 12 bases between them. In DNA, the CDR3 is TGTGCCACCTGGAAAGGTGGGGAGCAGTACTTC. Encoded protein: CATWKGGEQYF.

This clonotype was detected ten times or more. CDR3 region: CASSFWASRTYEQYF. CDR3 DNA: TGTGCCAGCAGTTTCTGGGCTAGCCGTACCTACGAGCAGTACTTC. This chain joins TRBV28 and TRBJ2-7; possibly TRBD2 for D (5 bases). Germline V lookup: CDR1 MDHEN, CDR2 SYDVKM. This CDR3 is built from 15 residues. V was clipped by 3 bases and J by 2 bases, with 14 bases between them.

This clonotype was detected ten times or more. This chain uses TRBV27 with TRBJ2-3, with a tentative D call TRBD2 (5 bases). Looked up from germline, CDR1 is MNHEY and CDR2 is SMNVEV (reference sequence). CDR3 length: 12 amino acids. V dropped 6 bases and J dropped 7 bases, with 11 bases sitting between them. This CDR3 is CASRTRGNTQYF. The DNA of the CDR3 is TGTGCCAGCAGAACACGGGGAAATACGCAGTATTTT.

This clonotype was counted ten times or more. The chain has TRBV27 and TRBJ2-3, with TRBD2 matching over 7 bases. Trimming at V came to 8 bases and at J to 2 bases, leaving 10 bases not matched to a gene. The CDR3 spans 15 residues. CDR1 is MNHEY, CDR2 SMNVEV, per germline (reference sequence). The CDR3 region is CASRPRAGVTDTQYF. The CDR3 DNA is TGTGCCAGCCGCCCTCGGGCGGGGGTCACAGATACGCAGTATTTT.

The sample holds many counts of this clonotype. The rearrangement links TRBV5-1 to TRBJ1-2; a weak D match, TRBD1 (5 bases). The germline CDR1 and CDR2 sequences are SGHRS and YFSETQ. The V gene lost 3 bases and the J gene lost 8 bases, with 14 bases spanning the gap. CDR3 length equals 13 residues. CDR3: CASSSPGRPGYTF. CDR3 nucleotides: TGCGCCAGCAGCTCTCCGGGACGGCCAGGCTACACCTTC.

This clonotype was seen ten or more times. CDR3 loop: CASSLVQPETQYF. In DNA form, the CDR3 reads TGTGCCAGCAGTTTAGTCCAACCAGAGACCCAGTACTTC. The rearrangement joins TRBV28 to TRBJ2-5; D unclear. CDR3 length: 13 amino acids. Trimming stripped 2 bases from V and 4 bases from J, with 8 bases between. CDR1 and CDR2 (germline): MDHEN, SYDVKM.